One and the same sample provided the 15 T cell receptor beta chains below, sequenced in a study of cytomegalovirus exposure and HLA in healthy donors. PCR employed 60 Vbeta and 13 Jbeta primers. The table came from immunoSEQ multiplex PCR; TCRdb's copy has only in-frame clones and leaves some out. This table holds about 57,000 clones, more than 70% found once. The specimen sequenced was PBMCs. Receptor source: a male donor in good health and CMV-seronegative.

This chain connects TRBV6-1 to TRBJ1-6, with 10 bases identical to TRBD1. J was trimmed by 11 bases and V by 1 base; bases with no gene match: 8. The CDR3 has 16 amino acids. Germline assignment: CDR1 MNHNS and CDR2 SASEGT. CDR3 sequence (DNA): TGTGCCAGCAGTGAAGGACAGGGGGCGCTTCTGACACCCCTCCACTTT. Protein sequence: CASSEGQGALLTPLHF.

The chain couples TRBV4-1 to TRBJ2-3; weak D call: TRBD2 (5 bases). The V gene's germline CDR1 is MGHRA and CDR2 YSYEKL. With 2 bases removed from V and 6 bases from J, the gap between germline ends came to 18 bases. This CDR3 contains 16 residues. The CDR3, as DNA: TGCGCCAGCAGCCAACCCCCGCGGGCAACGAGGGATACGCAGTATTTT. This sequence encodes CASSQPPRATRDTQYF.

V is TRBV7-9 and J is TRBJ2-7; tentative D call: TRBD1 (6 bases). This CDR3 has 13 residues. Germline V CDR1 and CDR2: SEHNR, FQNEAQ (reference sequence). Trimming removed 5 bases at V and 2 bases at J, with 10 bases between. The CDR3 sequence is CASSHRETYEQYF. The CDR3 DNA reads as TGTGCCAGCAGCCACAGGGAAACCTACGAGCAGTACTTC.

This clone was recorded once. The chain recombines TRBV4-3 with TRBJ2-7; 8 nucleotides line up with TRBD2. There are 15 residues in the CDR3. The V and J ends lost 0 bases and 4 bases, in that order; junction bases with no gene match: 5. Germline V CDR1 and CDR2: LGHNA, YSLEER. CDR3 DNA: TGCGCCAGCAGCCAAGATGGGGCGGGGGGATACGAGCAGTACTTC. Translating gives CASSQDGAGGYEQYF.

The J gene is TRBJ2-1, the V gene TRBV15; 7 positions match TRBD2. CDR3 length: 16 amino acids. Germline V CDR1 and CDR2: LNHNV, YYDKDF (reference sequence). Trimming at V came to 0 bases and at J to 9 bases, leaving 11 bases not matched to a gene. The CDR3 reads CATSRDLGGSAVEQFF. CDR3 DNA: TGTGCCACCAGCAGAGACCTGGGGGGGTCTGCCGTTGAGCAGTTCTTC.

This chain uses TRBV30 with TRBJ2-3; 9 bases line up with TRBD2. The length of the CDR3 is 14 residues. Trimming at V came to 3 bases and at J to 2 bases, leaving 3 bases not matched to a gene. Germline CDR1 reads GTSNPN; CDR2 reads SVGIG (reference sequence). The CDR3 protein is CAWSGGGATDTQYF. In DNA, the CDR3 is TGTGCCTGGAGCGGCGGGGGGGCCACAGATACGCAGTATTTT.

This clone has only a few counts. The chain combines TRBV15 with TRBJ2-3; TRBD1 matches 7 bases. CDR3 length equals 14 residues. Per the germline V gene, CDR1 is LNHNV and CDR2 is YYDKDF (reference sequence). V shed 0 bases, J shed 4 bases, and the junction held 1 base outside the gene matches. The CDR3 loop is CATSREGGADTQYF. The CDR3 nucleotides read TGTGCCACCAGCAGAGAAGGGGGCGCAGATACGCAGTATTTT.

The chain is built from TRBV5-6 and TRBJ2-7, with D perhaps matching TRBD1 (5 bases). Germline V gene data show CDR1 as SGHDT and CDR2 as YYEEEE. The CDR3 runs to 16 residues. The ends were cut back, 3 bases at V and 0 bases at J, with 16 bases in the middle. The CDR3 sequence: CASSSPLRRDSYEQYF. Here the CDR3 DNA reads TGTGCCAGCAGCTCTCCTCTCCGCAGGGACTCCTACGAGCAGTACTTC.

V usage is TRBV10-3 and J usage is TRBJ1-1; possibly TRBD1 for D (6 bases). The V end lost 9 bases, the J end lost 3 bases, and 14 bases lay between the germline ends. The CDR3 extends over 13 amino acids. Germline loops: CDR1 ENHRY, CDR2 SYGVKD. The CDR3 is CAMCRGLDTEAFF. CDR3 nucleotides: TGTGCCATGTGCAGGGGATTGGACACTGAAGCTTTCTTT.

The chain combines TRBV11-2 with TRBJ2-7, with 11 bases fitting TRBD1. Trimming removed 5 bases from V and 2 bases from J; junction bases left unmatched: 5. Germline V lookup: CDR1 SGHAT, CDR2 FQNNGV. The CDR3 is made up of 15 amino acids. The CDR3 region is CASSLRDRGTYEQYF. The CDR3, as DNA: TGTGCCAGCAGCCTGCGGGACAGGGGGACCTACGAGCAGTACTTC.

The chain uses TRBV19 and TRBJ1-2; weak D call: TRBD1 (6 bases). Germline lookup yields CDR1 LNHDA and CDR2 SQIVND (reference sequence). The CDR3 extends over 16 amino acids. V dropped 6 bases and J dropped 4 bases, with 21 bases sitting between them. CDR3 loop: CASSLQGQRPIYGYTF. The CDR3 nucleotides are TGTGCCAGTAGCCTACAAGGACAGCGTCCTATCTATGGCTACACCTTC.

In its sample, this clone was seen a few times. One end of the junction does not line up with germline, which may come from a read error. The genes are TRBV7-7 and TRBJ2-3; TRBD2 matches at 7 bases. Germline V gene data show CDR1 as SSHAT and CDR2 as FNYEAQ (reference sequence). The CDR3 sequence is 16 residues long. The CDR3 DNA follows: TGTGCTAGCAGCTTAGGCGGGGGTTACCGCGCAGATACGCAGTATTTT. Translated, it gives CASSLGGGYRADTQYF.

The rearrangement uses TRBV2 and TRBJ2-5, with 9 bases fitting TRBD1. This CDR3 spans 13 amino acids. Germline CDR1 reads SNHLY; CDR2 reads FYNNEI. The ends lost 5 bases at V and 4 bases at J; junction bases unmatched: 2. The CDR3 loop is CASSLGQGETQYF. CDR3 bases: TGTGCCAGCAGTCTGGGACAGGGAGAGACCCAGTACTTC.

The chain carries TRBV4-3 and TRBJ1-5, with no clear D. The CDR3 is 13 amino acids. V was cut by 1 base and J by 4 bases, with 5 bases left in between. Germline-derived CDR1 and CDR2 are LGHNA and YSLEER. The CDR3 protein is CASSQVQNQPQHF. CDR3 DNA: TGCGCCAGCAGCCAAGTCCAAAATCAGCCCCAGCATTTT.

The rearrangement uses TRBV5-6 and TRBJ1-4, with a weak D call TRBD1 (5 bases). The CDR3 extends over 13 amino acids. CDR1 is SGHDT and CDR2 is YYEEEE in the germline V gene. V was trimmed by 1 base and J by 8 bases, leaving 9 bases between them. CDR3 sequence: CASSLRDSEKLFF. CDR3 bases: TGTGCCAGCAGCTTGAGGGACTCCGAAAAACTGTTTTTT.